The 32 T cell receptor beta chains given below trace back to one sample, sequenced in a study of blood T cells in healthy people across ages. The authors ran a second PCR of roughly 6 to 12 cycles using a sample-barcoded 5' primer and a J-beta primer mix. Each CDR3 protein gets one entry after TCRdb re-called the 5' RACE reads with MiXCR. The table lists 780,000 or so distinct CDR3 sequences, just over 55% of them singletons, with around a quarter in the top ten. Sequenced input: blood. Source of these receptors: a man aged 40-49 years in good health.

In its sample, this clonotype was seen a few times. The V call is TRBV20-1, the J call TRBJ2-5; TRBD1 might be the D (6 bases). The V gene's germline CDR1 is DFQATT and CDR2 SNEGSKA (reference sequence). Trimming stripped 3 bases from V and 1 base from J, with 12 bases between. This CDR3 spans 14 amino acids. The DNA of the CDR3 is TGCAGTGCTAGTTTGGACAGCTTCCAAGAGACCCAGTACTTC. This sequence encodes CSASLDSFQETQYF.

This clonotype was seen more than once but under ten times. The chain is built from TRBV6-2 or TRBV6-3 and TRBJ2-2, with 8 bases fitting TRBD2. This CDR3 is 14 amino acids long. Germline lookup yields CDR1 MNHEY and CDR2 SVGEGT. J was trimmed by 5 bases and V by 4 bases; bases with no gene match: 3. Written as DNA, the CDR3 is TGTGCCAGCAGTTGGGGACTAGGGACCGGGGAGCTGTTTTTT. Its translation is CASSWGLGTGELFF.

The chain joins TRBV7-8 to TRBJ2-7, with D uncertain. Germline-derived CDR1 and CDR2 are SGHVS and FQNEAQ. Trimming took off 1 base at V and 0 bases at J, with 13 bases between the two ends. The CDR3 runs to 16 residues. CDR3 in DNA: TGTGCCAGCAGCTTAGATCCGGTACTGGGCTCCTACGAGCAGTACTTC. The encoded protein is CASSLDPVLGSYEQYF.

This chain joins TRBV20-1 and TRBJ1-1; no reliable D call. With 0 bases removed from V and 7 bases from J, the gap between germline ends came to 9 bases. This CDR3 comprises 12 residues. Looked up from germline, CDR1 is DFQATT and CDR2 is SNEGSKA (reference sequence). CDR3 in DNA: TGCAGTGCTAGAGAAGACCTCTATGAAGCTTTCTTT. Protein: CSAREDLYEAFF.

This clonotype was found a few times. The V call is TRBV7-2, the J call TRBJ2-5; weak D call: TRBD1 (6 bases). Germline V gene lookup returns CDR1 SGHTA and CDR2 FQGNSA. CDR3 length: 15 residues. The V gene lost 5 bases and the J gene lost 2 bases, with 15 bases spanning the gap. CDR3 protein: CASSPWVRGQETQYF. CDR3 nucleotides: TGTGCCAGCAGCCCTTGGGTCAGGGGACAAGAGACCCAGTACTTC.

The J gene is TRBJ2-3, the V gene TRBV20-1, with 13 bases identical to TRBD2. The CDR3 has 17 residues. V shed 5 bases, J shed 1 base, and the junction held 9 bases outside the gene matches. Germline V gene lookup returns CDR1 DFQATT and CDR2 SNEGSKA (reference sequence). The CDR3 here is CSAWTSGRVYGTDTQYF. The CDR3 DNA reads TGCAGTGCTTGGACTAGCGGGAGAGTTTATGGCACAGATACGCAGTATTTT.

This clonotype was seen only a few times. The gene calls are TRBV7-9 and TRBJ1-1; a possible D gene is TRBD1 (5 bases). Trimming removed 6 bases at V and 1 base at J, with 18 bases between. This CDR3 has 16 residues. In germline, CDR1 is SEHNR, CDR2 FQNEAQ (reference sequence). The CDR3 nucleotides are TGTGCCAGCAGGGGGGGACGGACGGCCGCGAACACTGAAGCTTTCTTT. Translation gives CASRGGRTAANTEAFF.

This chain connects TRBV5-1 to TRBJ2-3, with 10 bases aligning to TRBD2. V shed 6 bases, J shed 6 bases, and the junction held 10 bases outside the gene matches. Germline CDR1 is SGHRS and CDR2 is YFSETQ. The CDR3 spans 15 residues. The CDR3 loop reads CASTALAGGLDTQYF. For the CDR3, the DNA is TGCGCCAGCACCGCCTTAGCGGGGGGCCTGGATACGCAGTATTTT.

This clonotype was observed a few times. This sequence joins TRBV28 and TRBJ1-5; tentatively, D is TRBD1 (5 bases). This CDR3 contains 14 residues. Germline V gene sequence: CDR1 MDHEN, CDR2 SYDVKM. The V end was cut by 2 bases, the J end by 2 bases, with 7 bases between. CDR3 bases: TGTGCCAGCAGTTTAGGGGGTCGCAATCAGCCCCAGCATTTT. This gives the protein CASSLGGRNQPQHF.

A few counts support this clonotype. The rearrangement uses TRBV7-9 and TRBJ2-4; D gene uncertain. V lost 3 bases and J lost 7, with 13 bases in between. The germline V gene encodes CDR1 SEHNR and CDR2 FQNEAQ (reference sequence). This CDR3 spans 14 amino acids. The CDR3 DNA reads as TGTGCCAGCAGCTTTGCGACCCCCCGGAACATTCAGTACTTC. It translates to CASSFATPRNIQYF.

V usage is TRBV14 and J usage is TRBJ2-7; 8 bases fit TRBD1. The junction had 5 bases not matched to a gene; V was cut back by 1 base and J by 3 bases. Germline V CDR1 and CDR2: SGHDN, FVKESK. The CDR3 has 15 residues. The CDR3 loop reads CASSQGQGAFYEQYF. Here the CDR3 DNA reads TGTGCCAGCAGCCAAGGTCAGGGGGCGTTCTACGAGCAGTACTTC.

J is TRBJ1-1 and V is TRBV29-1; D is unclear. There are 11 residues in the CDR3. Germline CDR1 and CDR2: SQVTM and ANQGSEA. Trimming removed 8 bases from V and 0 bases from J, with 7 bases in between. The CDR3 DNA follows: TGCAGCTTCCTTATGAACACTGAAGCTTTCTTT. Its translation is CSFLMNTEAFF.

The chain couples TRBV7-2 to TRBJ2-1, with D perhaps TRBD1 or TRBD2 (5 bases each). Deletions cut 8 bases from V and 1 base from J, with 18 bases between. The CDR3 spans 16 residues. Per germline, CDR1 SGHTA and CDR2 FQGNSA. The CDR3 bases are TGTGCCAGCTCCTGGGGCGCCCCGGGATCCTACAATGAGCAGTTCTTC. This gives the protein CASSWGAPGSYNEQFF.

The sample holds one count of this clonotype. The chain's CDR3 is CASSVGQVQEAQYF. Written as DNA, the CDR3 is TGTGCCAGCAGCGTAGGGCAGGTTCAAGAGGCCCAGTACTTC. V usage is TRBV9 and J usage is TRBJ2-7; D is unresolved. This CDR3 region has 14 residues. The germline gives CDR1 SGDLS, CDR2 YYNGEE. The V gene lost 0 bases and the J gene lost 10 bases, with 17 bases spanning the gap.

This clonotype was seen ten or more times. This sequence joins TRBV27 and TRBJ2-1; D uncertain. The CDR3 loop spans 15 amino acids. Trimming took 2 bases from V and 0 from J, leaving 8 bases between them. Germline lookup yields CDR1 MNHEY and CDR2 SMNVEV (reference sequence). The CDR3 spells CASSLTGSSYNEQFF. CDR3 in DNA: TGTGCCAGCAGTTTAACTGGTAGCTCCTACAATGAGCAGTTCTTC.

The rearrangement joins TRBV12-3 or TRBV12-4 to TRBJ2-5; a weak D match, TRBD1 (6 bases). V gave up 5 bases and J gave up 11 bases, with 15 bases separating them. CDR3 length: 12 amino acids. The CDR3 nucleotides read TGTGCCAGCAGTCCCGGGACATATGCGCAGTACTTC. It encodes CASSPGTYAQYF.

The V call is TRBV5-1, the J call TRBJ1-4; D not resolved. The CDR3 length is 15 residues. The germline V gene encodes CDR1 SGHRS and CDR2 YFSETQ. The V end lost 5 bases, the J end lost 2 bases, and 13 bases lay between the germline ends. The CDR3 DNA reads TGCGCCAGCAGATATAGCCAGAGTACTAATGAAAAACTGTTTTTT. This encodes CASRYSQSTNEKLFF.

The chain employs TRBV6-5 and TRBJ1-1; possible D gene TRBD1, 5 bases. The CDR3 sequence is 14 residues long. CDR1 is MNHEY, CDR2 SVGAGI, per germline. The V end lost 7 bases, the J end lost 1 base, and 13 bases lay between the germline ends. The CDR3: CASTWGGANTEAFF. The DNA for the CDR3 is TGTGCCAGCACCTGGGGCGGAGCGAACACTGAAGCTTTCTTT.

This clonotype has more than one count but fewer than ten. The chain recombines TRBV7-2 with TRBJ2-3; 10 positions agree with TRBD1. The CDR3 sequence is 19 residues long. After removal of 1 base from V and 0 bases from J, the junction contained 10 bases not matched to a gene. Germline V gives CDR1 SGHTA, CDR2 FQGNSA. In DNA, the CDR3 is TGTGCCAGCAGCTTAGGCGGACAGGGGGATTCTTCTAGCACAGATACGCAGTATTTT. Encoded protein: CASSLGGQGDSSSTDTQYF. Based on the CDR3 plus reference TRBV7-2 and TRBJ2-3, the full variable domain is GAGVSQSPSNKVTEKGKDVELRCDPISGHTALYWYRQSLGQGLEFLIYFQGNSAPDKSGLPSDRFSAERTGGSVSTLTIQRTQQEDSAVYLCASSLGGQGDSSSTDTQYFGPGTRLTVL.

In its sample, this clonotype was seen a few times. J is TRBJ2-3 and V is TRBV20-1; 10 nucleotides agree with TRBD2. Per germline, CDR1 DFQATT and CDR2 SNEGSKA (reference sequence). There are 18 residues in the CDR3. V dropped 0 bases and J dropped 0; count of bases not matched to a gene: 9. CDR3 amino acids: CSARDPKPGLASTDTQYF. CDR3 in DNA: TGCAGTGCTAGAGATCCTAAACCGGGACTAGCGAGCACAGATACGCAGTATTTT.

This chain links TRBV7-2 with TRBJ2-7; possible D gene TRBD2, 6 bases. Trimming cost V 6 bases and J 2 bases, with 14 bases left between them. The CDR3 has 14 residues. Germline V gene sequence: CDR1 SGHTA, CDR2 FQGNSA. CDR3 loop: CASRPMGRTYEQYF. The CDR3 region has the DNA TGTGCCAGCAGGCCGATGGGGAGGACCTACGAGCAGTACTTC.

This chain uses TRBV5-1 with TRBJ2-5; D gene unclear. The CDR3 has 13 amino acids. Germline V lookup: CDR1 SGHRS, CDR2 YFSETQ. With 6 bases removed from V and 0 bases from J, the gap between germline ends came to 9 bases. CDR3 loop: CASNVGDQETQYF. The DNA for the CDR3 is TGCGCCAGCAATGTAGGCGACCAAGAGACCCAGTACTTC. Variable domain in full (rest from reference TRBV5-1 and TRBJ2-5): KAGVTQTPRYLIKTRGQQVTLSCSPISGHRSVSWYQQTPGQGLQFLFEYFSETQRNKGNFPGRFSGRQFSNSRSEMNVSTLELGDSALYLCASNVGDQETQYFGPGTRLLVL.

This chain uses TRBV28 with TRBJ2-3; D is unresolved. The CDR3 contains 14 residues. The germline gives CDR1 MDHEN, CDR2 SYDVKM. The V end lost 6 bases, the J end lost 2 bases, and 12 bases lay between the germline ends. The CDR3 DNA is TGTGCCAGCAGCCCCGACCCAGCCACAGATACGCAGTATTTT. This translates into CASSPDPATDTQYF.

This chain connects TRBV28 to TRBJ2-7; 7 bases are a match to TRBD2. V lost 6 bases and J lost 7; bases outside the gene matches: 9. Germline lookup yields CDR1 MDHEN and CDR2 SYDVKM. The CDR3 sequence is 13 residues long. CDR3 region: CASRLGRAGEQYF. CDR3 bases: TGTGCCAGCAGACTCGGACGAGCGGGGGAGCAGTACTTC. The whole variable domain, filled in from reference TRBV28 and TRBJ2-7, reads DVKVTQSSRYLVKRTGEKVFLECVQDMDHENMFWYRQDPGLGLRLIYFSYDVKMKEKGDIPEGYSVSREKKERFSLILESASTNQTSMYLCASRLGRAGEQYFGPGTRLTVT.

In its sample, this clonotype was seen once. The chain's CDR3 is CASSSGTGSVDYGYTF. The CDR3 DNA reads as TGTGCCAGCAGCTCCGGGACAGGGTCAGTCGACTATGGCTACACCTTC. The chain recombines TRBV27 with TRBJ1-2; TRBD1 matches at 9 bases. The germline gives CDR1 MNHEY, CDR2 SMNVEV (reference sequence). The CDR3 has 16 residues. Losses at the gene ends were 6 bases for V and 3 bases for J; bases not matched to a gene: 11.

The chain couples TRBV5-1 to TRBJ2-1; the match to TRBD1 covers 7 bases. Per germline, CDR1 SGHRS and CDR2 YFSETQ. V dropped 5 bases and J dropped 2; count of bases not matched to a gene: 7. This CDR3 region has 15 residues. The CDR3 DNA follows: TGCGCCAGCAGATTTGAGGGGGCTCCCTACAATGAGCAGTTCTTC. As protein: CASRFEGAPYNEQFF. The variable domain in full, with the rest retrieved from reference TRBV5-1 and TRBJ2-1, is KAGVTQTPRYLIKTRGQQVTLSCSPISGHRSVSWYQQTPGQGLQFLFEYFSETQRNKGNFPGRFSGRQFSNSRSEMNVSTLELGDSALYLCASRFEGAPYNEQFFGPGTRLTVL.

The chain carries TRBV9 and TRBJ2-3; D is undetermined. Deletions cut 2 bases from V and 8 bases from J, with 6 bases between. CDR1 and CDR2 from the germline V gene are SGDLS and YYNGEE. The CDR3 has 11 residues. The chain's CDR3 is CASSVQGTQYF. CDR3 bases: TGTGCCAGCAGCGTTCAAGGTACGCAGTATTTT.

A few counts support this clonotype. Germline and junction disagree at one end, which may indicate a read error. This chain joins TRBV12-3 or TRBV12-4 and TRBJ2-4, with 10 bases identical to TRBD2. This CDR3 has 14 amino acids. The CDR3 loop is CASSLAGVENIQYF. The CDR3 nucleotides read TGTGCCAGCAGTCTAGCGGGAGTTGAAAACATTCAGTACTTC.

V usage is TRBV10-3 and J usage is TRBJ2-1; 12 nucleotides line up with TRBD2. V shed 7 bases and J 9 bases; nucleotides not matched to a gene: 10. Looked up from germline, CDR1 is ENHRY and CDR2 is SYGVKD. The CDR3 has 15 amino acids. The CDR3 loop reads CAIIEEASGRAEQFF. In DNA, the CDR3 is TGTGCCATCATAGAGGAGGCTAGCGGGAGGGCTGAGCAGTTCTTC.

The chain carries TRBV27 and TRBJ1-5, with D tentatively TRBD1 (5 bases). Trimming left V 11 bases short and J 7 bases short, with 9 bases between. The CDR3 loop spans 10 amino acids. CDR1 is MNHEY, CDR2 SMNVEV, per germline (reference sequence). As DNA, the CDR3 is TGTGCCGCTGGGGCACAGCCCCAGCATTTT. This translates into CAAGAQPQHF.

The rearrangement joins TRBV10-3 to TRBJ1-2, with D possibly TRBD1 on 5 matching bases. Germline-derived CDR1 and CDR2 are ENHRY and SYGVKD. With 2 bases removed from V and 3 bases from J, the gap between germline ends came to 7 bases. The CDR3 length is 13 residues. In DNA form, the CDR3 reads TGTGCCATCAGTGAGGAGGGGTACTATGGCTACACCTTC. Its protein product is CAISEEGYYGYTF.

This sequence joins TRBV7-9 and TRBJ2-1; 7 bases line up with TRBD1. The V and J ends lost 1 base and 5 bases, in that order; junction bases with no gene match: 2. Looked up from germline, CDR1 is SEHNR and CDR2 is FQNEAQ (reference sequence). The CDR3 is 14 amino acids. In DNA, the CDR3 is TGTGCCAGCAGCTTAGGGACAGGCAACAATGAGCAGTTCTTC. It translates to CASSLGTGNNEQFF. The variable domain in full, completed from reference TRBV7-9 and TRBJ2-1, reads DTGVSQNPRHKITKRGQNVTFRCDPISEHNRLYWYRQTLGQGPEFLTYFQNEAQLEKSRLLSDRFSAERPKGSFSTLEIQRTEQGDSAMYLCASSLGTGNNEQFFGPGTRLTVL.